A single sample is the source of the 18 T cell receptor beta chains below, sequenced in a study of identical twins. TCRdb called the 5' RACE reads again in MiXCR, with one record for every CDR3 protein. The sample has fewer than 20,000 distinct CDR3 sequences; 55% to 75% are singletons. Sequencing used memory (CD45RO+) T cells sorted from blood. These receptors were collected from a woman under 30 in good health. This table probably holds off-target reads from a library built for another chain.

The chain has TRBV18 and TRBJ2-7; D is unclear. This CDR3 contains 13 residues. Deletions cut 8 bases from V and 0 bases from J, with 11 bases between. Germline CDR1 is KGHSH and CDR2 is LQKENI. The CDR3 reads CASQNRPSYEQYF. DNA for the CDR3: TGTGCCAGCCAAAACAGACCCTCCTACGAGCAGTACTTC. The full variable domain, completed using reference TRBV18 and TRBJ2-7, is NAGVMQNPRHLVRRRGQEARLRCSPMKGHSHVYWYRQLPEEGLKFMVYLQKENIIDESGMPKERFSAEFPKEGPSILRIQQVVRGDSAAYFCASQNRPSYEQYFGPGTRLTVT.

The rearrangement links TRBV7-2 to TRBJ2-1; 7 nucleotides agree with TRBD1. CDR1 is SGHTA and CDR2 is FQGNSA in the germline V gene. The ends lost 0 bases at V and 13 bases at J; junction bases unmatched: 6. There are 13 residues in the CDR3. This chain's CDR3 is CASSLAGTVHQFF. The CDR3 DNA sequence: TGTGCCAGCAGCTTAGCGGGGACAGTCCACCAGTTCTTC.

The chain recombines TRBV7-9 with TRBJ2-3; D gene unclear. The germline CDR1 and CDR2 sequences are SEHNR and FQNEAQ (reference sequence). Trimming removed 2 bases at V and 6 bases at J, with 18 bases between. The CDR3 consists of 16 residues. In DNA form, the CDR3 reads TGTGCCAGCAGCTTAAACTTAGTGCTCCCTTCGGATACGCAGTATTTT. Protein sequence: CASSLNLVLPSDTQYF.

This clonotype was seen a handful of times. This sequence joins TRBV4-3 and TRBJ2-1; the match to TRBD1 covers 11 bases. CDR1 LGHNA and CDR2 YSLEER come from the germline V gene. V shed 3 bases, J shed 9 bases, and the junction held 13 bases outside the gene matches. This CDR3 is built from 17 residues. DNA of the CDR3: TGCGCCAGCAGCCATTTCGCCCGGGACAGGGGGACCAGTGAGCAGTTCTTC. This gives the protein CASSHFARDRGTSEQFF.

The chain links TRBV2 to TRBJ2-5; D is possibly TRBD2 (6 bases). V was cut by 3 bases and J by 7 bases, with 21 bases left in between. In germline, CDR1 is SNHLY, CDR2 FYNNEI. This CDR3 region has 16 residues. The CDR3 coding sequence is TGTGCCAGCAGTGATGTACCGGGACTGACCCTAGGGACCCAGTACTTC. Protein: CASSDVPGLTLGTQYF. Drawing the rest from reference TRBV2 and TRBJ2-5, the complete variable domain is EPEVTQTPSHQVTQMGQEVILRCVPISNHLYFYWYRQILGQKVEFLVSFYNNEISEKSEIFDDQFSVERPDGSNFTLKIRSTKLEDSAMYFCASSDVPGLTLGTQYFGPGTRLLVL.

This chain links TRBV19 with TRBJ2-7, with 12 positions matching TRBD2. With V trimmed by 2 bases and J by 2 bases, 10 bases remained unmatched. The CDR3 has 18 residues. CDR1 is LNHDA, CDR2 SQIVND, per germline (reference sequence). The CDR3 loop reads CASSIRTSGTGGTYEQYF. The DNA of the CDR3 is TGTGCCAGTAGTATACGGACTAGCGGGACGGGCGGGACCTACGAGCAGTACTTC. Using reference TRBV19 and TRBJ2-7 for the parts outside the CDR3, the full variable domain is DGGITQSPKYLFRKEGQNVTLSCEQNLNHDAMYWYRQDPGQGLRLIYYSQIVNDFQKGDIAEGYSVSREKKESFPLTVTSAQKNPTAFYLCASSIRTSGTGGTYEQYFGPGTRLTVT.

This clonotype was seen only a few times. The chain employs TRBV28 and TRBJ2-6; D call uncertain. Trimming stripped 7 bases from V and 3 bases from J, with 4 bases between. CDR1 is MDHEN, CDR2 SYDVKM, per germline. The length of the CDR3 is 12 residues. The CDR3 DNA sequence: TGTGCCAGCAAAAGTGGGGCCAACGTCCTGACTTTC. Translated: CASKSGANVLTF.

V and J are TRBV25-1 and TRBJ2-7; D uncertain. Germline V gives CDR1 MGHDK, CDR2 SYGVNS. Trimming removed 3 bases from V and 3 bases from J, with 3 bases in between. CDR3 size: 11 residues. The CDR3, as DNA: TGTGCCAGCAGTGACAACTACGAGCAGTACTTC. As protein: CASSDNYEQYF.

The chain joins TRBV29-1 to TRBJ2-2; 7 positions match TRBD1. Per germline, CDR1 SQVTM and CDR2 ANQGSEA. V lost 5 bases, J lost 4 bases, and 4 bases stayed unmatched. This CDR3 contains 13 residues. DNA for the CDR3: TGCAGCGTTTCGACAGGGTTCACCGGGGAGCTGTTTTTT. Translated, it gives CSVSTGFTGELFF.

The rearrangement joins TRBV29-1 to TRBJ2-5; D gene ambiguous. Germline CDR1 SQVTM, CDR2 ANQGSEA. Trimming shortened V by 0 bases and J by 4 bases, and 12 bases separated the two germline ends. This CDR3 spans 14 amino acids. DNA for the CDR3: TGCAGCGTTGAAGATACAAAGACGGCAGAGACCCAGTACTTC. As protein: CSVEDTKTAETQYF.

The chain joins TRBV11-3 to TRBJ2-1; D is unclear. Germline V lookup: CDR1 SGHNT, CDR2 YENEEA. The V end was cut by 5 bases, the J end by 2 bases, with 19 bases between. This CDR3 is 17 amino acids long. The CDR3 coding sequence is TGTGCCAGCAGCCCCCGAGGTGCAGATACTCCCTACAATGAGCAGTTCTTC. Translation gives CASSPRGADTPYNEQFF.

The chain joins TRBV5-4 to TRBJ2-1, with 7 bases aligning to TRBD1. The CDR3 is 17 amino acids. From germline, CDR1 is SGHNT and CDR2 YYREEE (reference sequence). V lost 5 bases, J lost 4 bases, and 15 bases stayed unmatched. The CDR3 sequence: CASRAVGRQGVYNEQFF. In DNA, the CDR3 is TGTGCCAGCAGGGCCGTTGGGCGGCAGGGGGTTTACAATGAGCAGTTCTTC.

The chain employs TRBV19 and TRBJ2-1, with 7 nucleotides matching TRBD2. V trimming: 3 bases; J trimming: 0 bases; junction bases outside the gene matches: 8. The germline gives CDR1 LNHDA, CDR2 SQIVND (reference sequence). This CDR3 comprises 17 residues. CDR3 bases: TGTGCCAGTAGTATCAGGGCTAGCGGACCCTCCTACAATGAGCAGTTCTTC. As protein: CASSIRASGPSYNEQFF.

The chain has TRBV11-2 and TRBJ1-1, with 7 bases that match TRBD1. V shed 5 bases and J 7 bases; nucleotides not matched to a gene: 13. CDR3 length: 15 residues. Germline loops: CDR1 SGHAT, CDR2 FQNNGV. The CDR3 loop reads CASSLGTAATFEAFF. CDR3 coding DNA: TGTGCCAGCAGCCTTGGGACAGCAGCCACGTTTGAAGCTTTCTTT.

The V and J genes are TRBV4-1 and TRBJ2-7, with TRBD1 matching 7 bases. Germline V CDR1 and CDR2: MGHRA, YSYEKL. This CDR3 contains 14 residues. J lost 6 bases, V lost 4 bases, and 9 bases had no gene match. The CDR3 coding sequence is TGCGCCAGCAGCCTTGGGACAGAGGGCCTCGAGCAGTACTTC. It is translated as CASSLGTEGLEQYF.

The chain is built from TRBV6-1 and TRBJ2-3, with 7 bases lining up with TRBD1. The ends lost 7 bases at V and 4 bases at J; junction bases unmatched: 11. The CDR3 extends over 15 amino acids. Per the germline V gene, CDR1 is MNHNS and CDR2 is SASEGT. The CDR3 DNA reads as TGTGCCAGCATTCCGGGGACAGCGCGGTCAGATACGCAGTATTTT. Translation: CASIPGTARSDTQYF.

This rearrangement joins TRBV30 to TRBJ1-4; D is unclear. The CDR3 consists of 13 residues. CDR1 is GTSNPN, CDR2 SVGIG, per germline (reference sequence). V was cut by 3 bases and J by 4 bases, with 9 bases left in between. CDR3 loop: CAWREQINEKLFF. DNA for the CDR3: TGTGCCTGGAGAGAACAGATTAATGAAAAACTGTTTTTT.

CDR3 DNA: TGTGCCAGCAGCTTCCCTGGCGGCGGAAAGGGGGTGTACAATGAGCAGTTCTTC. The encoded protein is CASSFPGGGKGVYNEQFF. The chain recombines TRBV11-1 with TRBJ2-1, with a tentative D call TRBD1 (6 bases). CDR3 length equals 18 residues. From germline, CDR1 is SGHAT and CDR2 FQDESV (reference sequence). V lost 3 bases and J lost 4, with 22 bases in between.